This note documents a single TCR beta chain sequence. This clone is a singleton in its sample. Its antigen remains unidentified. Base qualities are not at hand, and no much larger clone is one base apart. The CDR3 holds 14 amino acids from the cysteine to the phenylalanine. Solely the CDR3 DNA is kept, with 42 bases framed from the first base. The germline V gene (reference sequence) specifies MNHEY as CDR1 and SMNVEV as CDR2. Trimmed from V: 5 bases; trimmed from J: 4 bases; junction bases lacking a gene match: 5. Lesional scalp punch biopsies and peripheral blood were collected from alopecia areata patients. After PBMCs were isolated by density centrifugation and stained for CD3, CD4 and CD8, a FACSAria was used to sort CD4+ and CD8+ T cells. Untreated alopecia areata patients were recruited as part of a multicenter biomarker study. Blood CD8+ T cells from about five biomarker-study patients were further sorted into NKG2D-low and NKG2D-high fractions.

The sample originates from a study of CD8+ T cells in alopecia areata (dated by TCRdb to 2016 to 2019). For the study in its entirety: High-throughput TCRbeta sequencing was used to examine T cell clonal expansion in alopecia areata in both the C3H/HeJ mouse model and human patients. On the human side, TCRbeta sequencing was run on scalp tissue and on sorted CD4+ and CD8+ peripheral blood T cells from healthy controls and from alopecia areata patients with either patchy or totalis/universalis disease. Scalp clonality was compared among normal scalp (n=4), patchy alopecia areata scalp (n=8), and alopecia totalis/universalis scalp (n=8). RNA was obtained with the PAXgene miRNA kit for fixed scalp, the miRNeasy kit for PBMCs, and the RNeasy kit for mouse skin. TCRbeta CDR3 regions were amplified by immunoSEQ multiplex PCR with 35 Vbeta forward and 13 Jbeta reverse primers. Summary of the overall study and its limitations: Shared TCR sequences between patients were less evident than in mice, which may be partly attributable to HLA diversity in the patient population. Compared with normal scalp, lesional scalp, particularly in alopecia totalis/universalis, had higher clonality and more expanded CD8+ clones, which suggests antigenic drive. Scalp TCR repertoire analysis is complicated because resident alphabeta T cells in normal human skin are also sequenced, whereas mouse skin is dominated by gammadelta T cells.

Libraries came from the immunoSEQ multiplex PCR assay. For TCR sequencing, RNA was extracted from every sample and reverse transcribed into cDNA to serve as template. SuperScript III was used for first-strand cDNA synthesis, primed with a 2:1 mix of oligo-dT and random hexamers. Amplification bias was assessed with a synthetic immune receptor repertoire, and residual bias was removed computationally. The authors' pipeline ran thus. Raw reads were preprocessed for error removal, and CDR3 was defined according to IMGT conventions as running from the conserved cysteine to phenylalanine. Clonality was computed as 1 minus the Shannon entropy, with the entropy normalized by log2 of the number of productive unique TCRs. CD4 or CD8 identity of scalp clones was inferred by cross-referencing scalp TCRbeta sequences with sorted blood CD4 and CD8 repertoires. TCRdb retrieved this table from immuneACCESS and kept in-frame rearrangements only. Not all clones are present; in checked studies, unresolved V genes account for under half, and no reason is known for the remainder. V, J and clone size are those of that table, while D and trimming were read from the DNA. The sample table holds roughly 35,000 clones, of which 45% to 60% were seen once. The leading ten clones occupy around 43% of the sample.

Specimen: NKG2D-high CD8+ T cells sorted from blood. Per the publication, the cell subset or site label means: sorted CD8+ NKG2D-high blood T cells. The sequence came from a human donor with alopecia areata. The rearrangement joined TRBV27 to TRBJ2-7; 10 bases in between match TRBD1. The nucleotide sequence is TGTGCCAGCAGTGTCGACAGGGGGCTTTACGAGCAGTACTTC. This is translated as CASSVDRGLYEQYF.